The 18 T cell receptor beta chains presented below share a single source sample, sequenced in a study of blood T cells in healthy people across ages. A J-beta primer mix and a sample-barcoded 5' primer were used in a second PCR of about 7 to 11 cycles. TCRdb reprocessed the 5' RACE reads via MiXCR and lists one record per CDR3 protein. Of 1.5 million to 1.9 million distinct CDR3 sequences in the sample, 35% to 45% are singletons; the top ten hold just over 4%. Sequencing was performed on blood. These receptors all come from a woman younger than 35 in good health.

The CDR3 DNA reads as TGTGCCAGCAGTCCCCAGACAGGGAAGGTCGAGACCTCTGGGGCCAACGTCCTGACTTTC. This encodes CASSPQTGKVETSGANVLTF. The V call is TRBV28, the J call TRBJ2-6; 7 bases line up with TRBD1. The CDR3 length is 20 residues. In germline, CDR1 is MDHEN, CDR2 SYDVKM. With 5 bases clipped from V and 0 bases from J, the junction kept 16 bases outside the gene matches.

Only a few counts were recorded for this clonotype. The CDR3 coding sequence is TGTGCCAGCAGCTTAGTGGGCAGCGGCTCCTACAATGAGCAGTACTTC. The encoded protein is CASSLVGSGSYNEQYF. This chain joins TRBV7-2 and TRBJ2-1, with D possibly being TRBD2 (5 bases). The end of the DNA fits TRBJ2-7 better, so the J call may be wrong. The germline CDR1 and CDR2 sequences are SGHTA and FQGNSA. This CDR3 is 16 amino acids long.

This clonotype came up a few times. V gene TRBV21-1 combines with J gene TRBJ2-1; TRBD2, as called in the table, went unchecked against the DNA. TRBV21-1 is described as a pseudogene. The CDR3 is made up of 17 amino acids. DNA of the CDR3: TGTGCCAGCAGCAAAAGTAGGCGGGAGTACCTGTACAATGAGCAGTTCTTC. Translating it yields CASSKSRREYLYNEQFF.

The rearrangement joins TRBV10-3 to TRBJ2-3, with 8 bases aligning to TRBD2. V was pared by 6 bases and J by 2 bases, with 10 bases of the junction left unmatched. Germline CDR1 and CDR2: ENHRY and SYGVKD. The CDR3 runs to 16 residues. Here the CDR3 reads CAISHGGVGLTDTQYF. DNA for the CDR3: TGTGCCATCAGCCACGGGGGGGTTGGTCTCACAGATACGCAGTATTTT.

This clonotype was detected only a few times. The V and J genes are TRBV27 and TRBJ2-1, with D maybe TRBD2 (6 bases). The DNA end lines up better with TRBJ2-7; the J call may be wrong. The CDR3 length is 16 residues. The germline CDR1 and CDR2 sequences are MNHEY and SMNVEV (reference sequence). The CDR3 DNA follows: TGTGCCAGCAGTTTATTCGGGACTTCTTCCTACAATGAGCAGTACTTC. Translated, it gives CASSLFGTSSYNEQYF.

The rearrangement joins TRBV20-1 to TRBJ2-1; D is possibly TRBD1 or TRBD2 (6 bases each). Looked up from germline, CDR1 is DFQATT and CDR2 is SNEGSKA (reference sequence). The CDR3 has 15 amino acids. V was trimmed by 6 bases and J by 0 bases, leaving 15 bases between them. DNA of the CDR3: TGCAGTGCCCAAATGGGGGGCCTCTCCTACAATGAGCAGTTCTTC. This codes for CSAQMGGLSYNEQFF.

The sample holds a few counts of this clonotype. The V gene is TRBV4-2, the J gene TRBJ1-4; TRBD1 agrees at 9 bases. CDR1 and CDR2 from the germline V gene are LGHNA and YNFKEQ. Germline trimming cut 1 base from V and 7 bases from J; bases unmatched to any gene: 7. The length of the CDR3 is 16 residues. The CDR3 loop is CASSQAQGARSEKLFF. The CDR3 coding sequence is TGTGCCAGCAGCCAAGCACAGGGGGCGCGCAGTGAAAAACTGTTTTTT.

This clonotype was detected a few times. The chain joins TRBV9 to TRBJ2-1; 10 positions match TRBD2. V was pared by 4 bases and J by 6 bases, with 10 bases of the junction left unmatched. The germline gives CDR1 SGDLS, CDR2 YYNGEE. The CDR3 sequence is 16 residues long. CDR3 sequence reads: CASSSQAGGFPNEQFF. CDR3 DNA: TGTGCCAGCAGCTCTCAAGCGGGGGGGTTCCCCAATGAGCAGTTCTTC.

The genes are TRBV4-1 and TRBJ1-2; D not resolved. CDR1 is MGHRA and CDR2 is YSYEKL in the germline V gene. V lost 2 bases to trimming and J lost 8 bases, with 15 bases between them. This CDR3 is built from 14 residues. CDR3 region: CASSQPFINRGYTF. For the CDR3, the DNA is TGCGCCAGCAGCCAACCATTTATAAACCGGGGCTACACCTTC.

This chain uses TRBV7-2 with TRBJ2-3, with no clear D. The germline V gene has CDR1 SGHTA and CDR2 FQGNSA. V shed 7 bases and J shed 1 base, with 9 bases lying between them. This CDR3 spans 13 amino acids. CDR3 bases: TGTGCCAGCACCCATCGAGGCACAGATACGCAGTATTTT. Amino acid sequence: CASTHRGTDTQYF.

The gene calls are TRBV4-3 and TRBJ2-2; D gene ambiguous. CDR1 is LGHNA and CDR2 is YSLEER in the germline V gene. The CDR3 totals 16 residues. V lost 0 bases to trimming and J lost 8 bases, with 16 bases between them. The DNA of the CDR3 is TGCGCCAGCAGCCAAGATGAAAGGGCCGGATGGGGGGAGCTGTTTTTT. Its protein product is CASSQDERAGWGELFF.

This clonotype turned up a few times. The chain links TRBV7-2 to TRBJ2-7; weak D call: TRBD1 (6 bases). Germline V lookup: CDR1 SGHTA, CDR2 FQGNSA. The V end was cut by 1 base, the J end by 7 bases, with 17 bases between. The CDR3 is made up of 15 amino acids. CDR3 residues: CASSLDRQVHNEQYF. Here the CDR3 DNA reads TGTGCCAGCAGCTTAGATAGACAGGTCCACAATGAGCAGTACTTC.

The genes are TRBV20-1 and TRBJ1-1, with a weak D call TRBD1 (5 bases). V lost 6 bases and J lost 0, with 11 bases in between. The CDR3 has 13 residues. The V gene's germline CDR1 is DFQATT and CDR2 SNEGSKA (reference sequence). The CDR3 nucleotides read TGCAGTGCCAAGCGGGGGATGAACACTGAAGCTTTCTTT. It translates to CSAKRGMNTEAFF.

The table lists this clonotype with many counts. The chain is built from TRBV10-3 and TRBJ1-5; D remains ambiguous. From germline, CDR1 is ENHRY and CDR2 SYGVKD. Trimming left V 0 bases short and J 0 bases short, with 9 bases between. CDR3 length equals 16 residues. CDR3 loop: CAISESGGSSNQPQHF. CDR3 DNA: TGTGCCATCAGTGAGTCGGGAGGGAGTAGCAATCAGCCCCAGCATTTT.

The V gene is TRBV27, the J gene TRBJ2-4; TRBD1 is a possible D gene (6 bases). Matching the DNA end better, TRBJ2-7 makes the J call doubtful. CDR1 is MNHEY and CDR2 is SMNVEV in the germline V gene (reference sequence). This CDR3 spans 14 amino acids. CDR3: CASSLGARGDEQYF. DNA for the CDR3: TGTGCCAGCAGTTTAGGGGCCAGGGGTGACGAGCAGTACTTC.

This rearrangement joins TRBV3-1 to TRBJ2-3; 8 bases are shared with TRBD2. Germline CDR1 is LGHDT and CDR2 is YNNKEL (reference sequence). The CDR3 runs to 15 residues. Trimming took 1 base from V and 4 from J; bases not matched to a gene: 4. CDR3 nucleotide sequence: TGTGCCAGCAGCCAAGCGGGAGGGCCCGCAGATACGCAGTATTTT. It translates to CASSQAGGPADTQYF.

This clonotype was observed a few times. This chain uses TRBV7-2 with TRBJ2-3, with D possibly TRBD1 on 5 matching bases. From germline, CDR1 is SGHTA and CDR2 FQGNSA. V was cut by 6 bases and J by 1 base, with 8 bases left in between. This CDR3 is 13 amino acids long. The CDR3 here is CASRIRGTDTQYF. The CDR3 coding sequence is TGTGCCAGCAGGATCAGGGGCACAGATACGCAGTATTTT.

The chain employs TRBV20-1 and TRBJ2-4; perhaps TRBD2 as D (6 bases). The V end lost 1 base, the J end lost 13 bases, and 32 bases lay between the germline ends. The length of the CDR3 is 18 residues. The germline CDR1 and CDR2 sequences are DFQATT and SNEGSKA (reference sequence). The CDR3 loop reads CSARAVLGGETSYNEQYF. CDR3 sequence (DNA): TGCAGTGCTAGAGCTGTACTGGGCGGGGAAACTTCCTACAATGAGCAGTACTTC.